This TCR beta chain was identified in a study of blood T cells in healthy people across ages. This clonotype was observed a few times. What it binds is not known. Combining a sample-barcoded 5' primer with a J-beta primer mix, a second PCR ran for roughly 6 to 12 cycles. TCRdb re-derived calls from the 5' RACE reads in MiXCR, one entry per CDR3 protein. The data hold 750,000 or so distinct CDR3 sequences, with just under 25% observed a single time. The CDR3 runs to 14 residues. Germline CDR1 reads DFQATT; CDR2 reads SNEGSKA (reference sequence). The junction had 6 bases not matched to a gene; V was cut back by 7 bases and J by 4 bases. Findings of the study overall: It was not known whether donors were CMV positive (a possible confounder of expanded clonotype changes).

A further study also used this sample, focusing on T cells of mothers and their children.

The chain combines TRBV20-1 with TRBJ2-1; TRBD2 matches 11 bases. The receptor comes from a boy younger than 18 in good health. Sequenced: blood. Here the CDR3 DNA reads TGCAGTGTACCCGGACTAGCGGGTTACAATGAGCAGTTCTTC. Its translation: CSVPGLAGYNEQFF.